This paragraph covers one TCR beta chain sequence. CDR1 and CDR2 from the germline V gene are SGHKS and YYEKEE (reference sequence). Trimming at V came to 4 bases and at J to 5 bases, leaving 6 bases not matched to a gene. This CDR3 spans 14 amino acids. The sample comes from a study of blood T cell repertoires in COVID-19. About the research overall: Material from acute and convalescent COVID-19 was sourced from the United States, Italy and Spain. From T cells, B-cell-depleted T cells, or PBMCs came the material, which was cDNA or gDNA.

Authors' methods: Amplification from reference gene primers served as the basis for estimated nucleated cell counts. Sequencing used immunoSEQ multiplex PCR; TCRdb keeps in-frame clones, though not all of them. V and J calls and clone size are those listed in that table; D and trimming were worked out from the DNA. The data hold more than 150,000 clones, with approximately 86% observed a single time. V usage is TRBV5-5 and J usage is TRBJ2-5; TRBD1 matches at 9 bases. Material: peripheral blood. The TCR originated in a man aged 18 to 29 with acute or convalescent COVID-19. The CDR3 sequence is CASSIQGADETQYF. In DNA form, the CDR3 reads TGTGCCAGCAGCATACAGGGGGCGGATGAGACCCAGTACTTC.